Listed below are T cell receptor beta chains from one sample, sequenced in a study of control samples from healthy donors and cancer patients. The protocol was immunoSEQ multiplex PCR, while the TCRdb copy is restricted to in-frame clones and leaves out a portion. The sample carries about 180,000 clones, about 92% recorded once. Sequences were obtained from blood. The receptors come from a man aged 25 to 45 in good health. The CDR3 runs from the conserved cysteine through the conserved F or W. D genes are given only for firm matches. Part of the rows lack a size; the others show once, few, many or a class for expanded clones.

size: NA; D: TRBD1; J: TRBJ1-6; V: TRBV19; DNA: TGTGCCAGTAGTCCCGGGAGCAGGGGGCCCTCACCCCTCCACTTT; CDR3: CASSPGSRGPSPLHF
size: NA; D: TRBD2; J: TRBJ2-7; V: TRBV27; DNA: TGTGCCAGCAGTCCCCGGGACTACTCCTACGAGCAGTACTTC; CDR3: CASSPRDYSYEQYF
size: NA; D: NA; J: TRBJ1-5; V: TRBV10-3; DNA: TGTGCCATCAGTGAGTCGAGCTCTGCGTTAGGAGGTCAGCCCCAGCATTTT; CDR3: CAISESSSALGGQPQHF
size: NA; D: TRBD2; J: TRBJ2-2; V: TRBV5-8; DNA: TGTGCCAGCAGCGCTCCGGGACTAGACATCACCGGGGAGCTGTTTTTT; CDR3: CASSAPGLDITGELFF
size: NA; D: NA; J: TRBJ2-7; V: TRBV6-5; DNA: TGTGCCAGCAGTTACCGGGGGACGTCCTACGAGCAGTACTTC; CDR3: CASSYRGTSYEQYF
size: NA; D: NA; J: TRBJ2-7; V: TRBV2; DNA: TGTGCCAGCAGGGGGGACACTAGTGTAGCGGGCCGTTACACCTACGAGCAGTACTTC; CDR3: CASRGDTSVAGRYTYEQYF
size: NA; D: NA; J: TRBJ2-5; V: TRBV21-1; DNA: TGTGCCAGCAGCAACGACCCGGGACGTACCCAAGAGACCCAGTACTTC; CDR3: CASSNDPGRTQETQYF
size: NA; D: TRBD1; J: TRBJ2-1; V: TRBV6-4; DNA: TGTGCCAGCAGTGACGGGCAGGGGGCCGATGAGCAGTTCTTC; CDR3: CASSDGQGADEQFF
size: NA; D: NA; J: TRBJ2-5; V: TRBV6-5; DNA: TGTGCCAGCAGTTACGAGTCACGGGGGGAGACCCAGTACTTC; CDR3: CASSYESRGETQYF
size: few; D: NA; J: TRBJ1-2; V: TRBV2; DNA: TGTGCCAGCATTATACCGGGGACGTACGGCTACACCTTC; CDR3: CASIIPGTYGYTF
size: NA; D: TRBD2; J: TRBJ2-5; V: TRBV19; DNA: TGTGCCAGTAGTGTCGTAGCGGGGGGGGAGACCCAGTACTTC; CDR3: CASSVVAGGETQYF